This section outlines one TCR beta chain sequence together with its context. Its antigen is still unknown. Relative to the germline gene, one junction end is altered; a read error may explain this. Nominally healthy donors were sampled, though unrecorded immune exposures were likely. Primers for the PCR totalled 60 Vbeta and 13 Jbeta. Some clones are missing from TCRdb's copy, which holds only in-frame ones; the method was immunoSEQ multiplex PCR. Among roughly 150,000 clones listed, approximately 71% were seen once. CDR3 size: 13 residues. CDR1 WNHNN and CDR2 SYGVQD come from the germline V gene (reference sequence). The source of the sample is a study of cytomegalovirus exposure and HLA in healthy donors. Study-level points and caveats: For cytomegalovirus status, the classifier reportedly gave diagnoses with high specificity and sensitivity. Cytomegalovirus-associated status was assigned to some 180 TCR beta chains. As a later analysis showed, several of the most significant clusters appeared to be linked to common viral pathogens.

The rearrangement joins TRBV10-1 to TRBJ1-1; tentatively, D is TRBD1 (6 bases). The sequence was collected from a man aged 30 to 45 in good health and CMV-seronegative. Sequenced input: PBMCs. The DNA for the CDR3 is TGCGCCAGCAGCGTTGACAGGAACGCTGAAGCTTTCTTT. It encodes CASSVDRNAEAFF.